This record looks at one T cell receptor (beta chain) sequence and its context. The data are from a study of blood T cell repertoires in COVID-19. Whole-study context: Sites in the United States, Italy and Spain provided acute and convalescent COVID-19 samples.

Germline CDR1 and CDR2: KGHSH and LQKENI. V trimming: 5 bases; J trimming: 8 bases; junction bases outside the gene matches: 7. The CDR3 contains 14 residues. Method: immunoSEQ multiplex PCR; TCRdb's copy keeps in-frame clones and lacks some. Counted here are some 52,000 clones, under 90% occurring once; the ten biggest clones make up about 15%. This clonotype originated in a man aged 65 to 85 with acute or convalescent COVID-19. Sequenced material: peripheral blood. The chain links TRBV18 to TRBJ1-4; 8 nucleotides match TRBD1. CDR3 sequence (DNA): TGTGCCAGCTCAACCGGGACAGGAGGGGAAAAACTGTTTTTT. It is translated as CASSTGTGGEKLFF.